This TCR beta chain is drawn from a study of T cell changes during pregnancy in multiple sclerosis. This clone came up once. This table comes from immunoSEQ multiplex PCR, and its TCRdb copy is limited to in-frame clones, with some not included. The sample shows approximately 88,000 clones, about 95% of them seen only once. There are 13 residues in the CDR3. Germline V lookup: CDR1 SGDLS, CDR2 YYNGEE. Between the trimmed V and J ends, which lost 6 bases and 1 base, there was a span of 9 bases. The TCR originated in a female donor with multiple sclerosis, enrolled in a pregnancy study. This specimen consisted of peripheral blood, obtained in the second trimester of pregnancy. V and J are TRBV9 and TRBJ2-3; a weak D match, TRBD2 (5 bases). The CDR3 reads CASKAGGTDTQYF. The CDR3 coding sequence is TGTGCCAGCAAGGCGGGTGGCACAGATACGCAGTATTTT.